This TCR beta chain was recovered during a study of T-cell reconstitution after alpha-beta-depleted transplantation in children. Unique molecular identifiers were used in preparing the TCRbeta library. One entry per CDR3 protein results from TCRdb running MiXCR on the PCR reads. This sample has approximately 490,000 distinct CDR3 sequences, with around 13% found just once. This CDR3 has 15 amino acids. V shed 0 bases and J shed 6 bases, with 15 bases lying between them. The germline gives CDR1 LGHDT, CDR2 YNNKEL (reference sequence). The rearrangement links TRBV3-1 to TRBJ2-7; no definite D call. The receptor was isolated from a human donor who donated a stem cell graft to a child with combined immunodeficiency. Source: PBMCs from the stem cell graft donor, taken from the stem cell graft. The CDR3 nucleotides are TGTGCCAGCAGCCAAGATTGGTCAGGTCTTGGCGAGCAGTACTTC. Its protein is CASSQDWSGLGEQYF.